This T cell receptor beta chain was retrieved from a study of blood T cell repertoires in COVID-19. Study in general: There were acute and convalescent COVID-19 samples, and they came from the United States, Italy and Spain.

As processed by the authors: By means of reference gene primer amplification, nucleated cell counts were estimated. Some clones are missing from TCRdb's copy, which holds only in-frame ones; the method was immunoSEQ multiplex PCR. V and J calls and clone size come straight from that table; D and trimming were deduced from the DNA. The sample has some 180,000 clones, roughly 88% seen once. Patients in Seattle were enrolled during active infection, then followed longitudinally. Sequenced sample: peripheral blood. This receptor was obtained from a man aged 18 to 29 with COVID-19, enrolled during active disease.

CDR3 region: CASSLGEAGWGEQFF. The CDR3 DNA is TGTGCCAGCAGCTTAGGAGAGGCGGGCTGGGGTGAGCAGTTCTTC. This chain links TRBV7-6 with TRBJ2-1; D is perhaps TRBD2 (5 bases). V dropped 1 base and J dropped 9 bases, with 16 bases sitting between them. CDR1 is SGHVS, CDR2 FNYEAQ, per germline. CDR3 length: 15 residues.